One and the same sample provided the 20 T cell receptor beta chains below, sequenced in a study of T cells after yellow fever vaccination. Via MiXCR, TCRdb re-called the 5' RACE reads, giving one row per CDR3 protein. The profile shows about 320,000 distinct CDR3 sequences, 3.5% to 5% of them singletons. The source was PBMCs, collected 15 days after the yellow fever booster vaccination. The source of these receptors is a man younger than 30 who received the YFV17D yellow fever vaccine.

This clonotype was observed at least ten times. The CDR3 coding sequence is TGTGCCAGCAGCCAAGGGGTGACTGTCGGGCCCCAGCATTTT. Translated: CASSQGVTVGPQHF. The V gene is TRBV4-2, the J gene TRBJ1-5; D gene uncertain. The V gene's germline CDR1 is LGHNA and CDR2 YNFKEQ. Trimming cost V 1 base and J 9 bases, with 13 bases left between them. CDR3 length equals 14 residues.

This clonotype came up many times. The rearrangement joins TRBV9 to TRBJ2-7, with a possible D match to TRBD1 (5 bases). Germline CDR1 is SGDLS and CDR2 is YYNGEE. This CDR3 spans 15 amino acids. V lost 2 bases and J 0 bases, leaving 12 bases between the germline ends. The CDR3 coding sequence is TGTGCCAGCAGCGTCGATCCGACAGTCTCCTACGAGCAGTACTTC. This codes for CASSVDPTVSYEQYF.

The table lists this clonotype with a few counts. The rearrangement joins TRBV28 to TRBJ2-1, with D perhaps matching TRBD1 (5 bases). Germline V CDR1 and CDR2: MDHEN, SYDVKM. CDR3 length: 15 amino acids. The V end lost 4 bases, the J end lost 3 bases, and 13 bases lay between the germline ends. The DNA of the CDR3 is TGTGCCAGCAGTTCGCCAGGGCTAAGCTACAATGAGCAGTTCTTC. Translated: CASSSPGLSYNEQFF.

This clonotype was counted ten times or more. V usage is TRBV5-1 and J usage is TRBJ1-6; D is undetermined. Trimming took off 4 bases at V and 7 bases at J, with 15 bases between the two ends. The length of the CDR3 is 15 residues. The germline V gene encodes CDR1 SGHRS and CDR2 YFSETQ. The DNA for the CDR3 is TGCGCCAGCAGCCCGCGGCGGGGTCCGAATTCACCCCTCCACTTT. Encoded protein: CASSPRRGPNSPLHF.

This clonotype was observed a handful of times. The V call is TRBV24-1, the J call TRBJ2-1; a weak D match, TRBD2 (6 bases). The CDR3 is 12 residues long. V was trimmed by 9 bases and J by 8 bases, leaving 13 bases between them. Germline V CDR1 and CDR2: KGHDR, SFDVKD. The CDR3 sequence: CATRGSGDEQFF. The CDR3 DNA is TGTGCCACCCGGGGGTCGGGGGATGAGCAGTTCTTC.

This clonotype was seen just once. The V call is TRBV18, the J call TRBJ1-4; D perhaps matches TRBD1 (6 bases). The V end was cut by 6 bases, the J end by 0 bases, with 14 bases between. Germline V gives CDR1 KGHSH, CDR2 LQKENI. The CDR3 consists of 16 residues. In nucleotides, the CDR3 is TGTGCCAGCTCGCCAGGACAGCGTGCAACTAATGAAAAACTGTTTTTT. Residues: CASSPGQRATNEKLFF.

The rearrangement joins TRBV5-4 to TRBJ2-1; TRBD2 agrees at 12 bases. This CDR3 has 15 amino acids. Germline V gene lookup returns CDR1 SGHNT and CDR2 YYREEE (reference sequence). V lost 4 bases to trimming and J lost 6 bases; unmatched junction nucleotides: 5. The CDR3 is CASSAPSGGANEQFF. CDR3 in DNA: TGTGCCAGCAGCGCGCCTAGCGGGGGGGCCAATGAGCAGTTCTTC.

At least ten counts were recorded for this clonotype. The rearrangement uses TRBV4-1 and TRBJ1-4; possibly TRBD1 for D (6 bases). This CDR3 has 21 residues. Germline V gives CDR1 MGHRA, CDR2 YSYEKL. V shed 2 bases and J shed 0 bases, with 25 bases lying between them. This chain's CDR3 is CASSQLGLLRGQRPTNEKLFF. The DNA of the CDR3 is TGCGCCAGCAGCCAATTAGGTTTGCTTCGAGGACAGAGACCAACTAATGAAAAACTGTTTTTT.

The rearrangement links TRBV30 to TRBJ1-5, with 7 bases matching TRBD1. With 3 bases clipped from V and 6 bases from J, the junction kept 8 bases outside the gene matches. The CDR3 loop spans 14 amino acids. Germline V gives CDR1 GTSNPN, CDR2 SVGIG (reference sequence). The CDR3 sequence: CAWRNDRAGQPQHF. Here the CDR3 DNA reads TGTGCCTGGAGGAACGACAGGGCGGGTCAGCCCCAGCATTTT.

The chain joins TRBV5-1 to TRBJ1-2; maybe TRBD1 (6 bases). V dropped 4 bases and J dropped 2 bases, with 15 bases sitting between them. The length of the CDR3 is 15 residues. From germline, CDR1 is SGHRS and CDR2 YFSETQ. The DNA of the CDR3 is TGCGCCAGCAGCCCACAGGGCGCCGGCAACTATGGCTACACCTTC. Protein sequence: CASSPQGAGNYGYTF.

The sample holds a few counts of this clonotype. The J gene is TRBJ1-2, the V gene TRBV5-1; 8 bases are shared with TRBD1. There are 16 residues in the CDR3. Per germline, CDR1 SGHRS and CDR2 YFSETQ. Trimming took 0 bases from V and 4 from J; bases not matched to a gene: 8. The CDR3 here is CASSLEILTGGYGYTF. The CDR3 coding sequence is TGCGCCAGCAGCTTGGAAATTTTAACAGGGGGCTATGGCTACACCTTC.

In this sample, this clonotype turned up many times. The chain couples TRBV12-3 or TRBV12-4 to TRBJ2-3; no clear D. V was clipped by 3 bases and J by 10 bases, with 8 bases between them. This CDR3 comprises 11 residues. CDR3 sequence reads: CASSLANAQYF. CDR3 nucleotide sequence: TGTGCCAGCAGTTTGGCGAATGCGCAGTATTTT.

Ten or more counts support this clonotype. This chain uses TRBV7-9 with TRBJ1-2, with TRBD1 as a possible D gene (5 bases). The CDR3 covers 16 residues. Germline CDR1 reads SEHNR; CDR2 reads FQNEAQ (reference sequence). V dropped 1 base and J dropped 5 bases, with 17 bases sitting between them. CDR3 protein: CASSLVAATVGYGYTF. The CDR3 region has the DNA TGTGCCAGCAGCTTAGTTGCTGCGACAGTTGGGTATGGCTACACCTTC.

Only a few counts were recorded for this clonotype. The chain recombines TRBV12-3 or TRBV12-4 with TRBJ2-3; a weak D match, TRBD2 (5 bases). This CDR3 is built from 14 residues. V lost 5 bases, J lost 7 bases, and 16 bases lay in between. CDR3 region: CASSQGLLAHTQYF. The CDR3 nucleotides are TGTGCCAGCAGTCAAGGACTTCTCGCACATACGCAGTATTTT.

The chain couples TRBV7-2 to TRBJ1-2, with 8 bases matching TRBD1. This CDR3 spans 14 amino acids. Germline CDR1 is SGHTA and CDR2 is FQGNSA. V trimming: 5 bases; J trimming: 8 bases; junction bases outside the gene matches: 10. The CDR3 DNA follows: TGTGCCAGCAGCCCCCAACAGGGGGTCGGAGGCTACACCTTC. Amino acids: CASSPQQGVGGYTF. Complete variable domain (other parts from reference TRBV7-2 and TRBJ1-2): GAGVSQSPSNKVTEKGKDVELRCDPISGHTALYWYRQSLGQGLEFLIYFQGNSAPDKSGLPSDRFSAERTGGSVSTLTIQRTQQEDSAVYLCASSPQQGVGGYTFGSGTRLTVV.

This clonotype was seen a handful of times. The chain couples TRBV27 to TRBJ1-6; D not resolved. V lost 1 base and J 10 bases, leaving 11 bases between the germline ends. CDR1 MNHEY and CDR2 SMNVEV come from the germline V gene (reference sequence). This CDR3 spans 14 amino acids. CDR3 protein: CASSLFRVGSPLHF. As DNA, the CDR3 is TGTGCCAGCAGTTTATTCCGTGTTGGGTCACCCCTCCACTTT.

This clonotype was found many times. V and J are TRBV12-3 or TRBV12-4 and TRBJ2-1; 10 nucleotides align to TRBD2. V was pared by 6 bases and J by 5 bases, with 7 bases of the junction left unmatched. The CDR3 runs 15 residues. The chain's CDR3 is CASRASGGPNNEQFF. Written as DNA, the CDR3 is TGTGCCAGCAGGGCTAGCGGGGGCCCTAACAATGAGCAGTTCTTC.

The chain couples TRBV11-2 to TRBJ2-3; 8 bases match TRBD1. Germline lookup yields CDR1 SGHAT and CDR2 FQNNGV. V dropped 5 bases and J dropped 4; count of bases not matched to a gene: 11. The CDR3 spans 16 residues. The CDR3 here is CASSPAGQVMADTQYF. In DNA, the CDR3 is TGTGCCAGCAGCCCGGCGGGACAGGTCATGGCAGATACGCAGTATTTT.

This clonotype was recorded a few times. Relative to the germline gene, one junction end is altered; a read error may explain this. The rearrangement joins TRBV19 to TRBJ2-3, with D unclear. The CDR3 length is 13 residues. The germline V gene has CDR1 LNHDA and CDR2 SQIVND (reference sequence). CDR3 in DNA: TGTGCCAGTGGGGTCCGCGGCACCGATACGCAGTATTTT. This encodes CASGVRGTDTQYF.

This clonotype was observed a few times. The chain couples TRBV2 to TRBJ1-5; 9 nucleotides match TRBD1. The CDR3 totals 15 residues. V shed 8 bases and J 5 bases; nucleotides not matched to a gene: 10. CDR1 and CDR2 from the germline V gene are SNHLY and FYNNEI. The CDR3 DNA is TGTGCCAGCGGAGCCGACGACAGGGGGGATCAGCCCCAGCATTTT. Translated, it gives CASGADDRGDQPQHF.